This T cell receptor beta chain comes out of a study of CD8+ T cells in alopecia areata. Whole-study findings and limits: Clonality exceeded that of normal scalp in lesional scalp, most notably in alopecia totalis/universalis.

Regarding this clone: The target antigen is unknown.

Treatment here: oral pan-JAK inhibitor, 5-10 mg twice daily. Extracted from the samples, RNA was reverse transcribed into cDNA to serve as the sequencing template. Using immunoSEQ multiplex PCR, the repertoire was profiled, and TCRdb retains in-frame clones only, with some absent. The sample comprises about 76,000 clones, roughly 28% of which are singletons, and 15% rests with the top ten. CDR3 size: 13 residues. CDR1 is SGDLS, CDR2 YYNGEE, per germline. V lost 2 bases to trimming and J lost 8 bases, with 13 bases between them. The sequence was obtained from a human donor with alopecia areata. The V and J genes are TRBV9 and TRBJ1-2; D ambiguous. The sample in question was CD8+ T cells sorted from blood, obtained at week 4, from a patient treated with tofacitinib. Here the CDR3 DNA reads TGTGCCAGCAGCGTCGGACCAGCCCGCGGCTACACCTTC. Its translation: CASSVGPARGYTF.